What follows are 10 T cell receptor beta chains derived from one specimen sequenced in a study of T-cell reconstitution after alpha-beta-depleted transplantation in children. Unique molecular identifiers tagged the TCRbeta library. TCRdb independently ran MiXCR on the PCR reads; one entry per CDR3 protein. The top ten hold around 6% of the sample, which has about half a million distinct CDR3 sequences, around 12% seen once. Sequencing used PBMCs from the stem cell graft donor, obtained from the stem cell graft. These receptors were taken from a human donor who donated a stem cell graft to a child with combined immunodeficiency.

The V and J genes are TRBV29-1 and TRBJ1-1; 7 bases map to TRBD1. The germline CDR1 and CDR2 sequences are SQVTM and ANQGSEA. Unmatched junction bases numbered 5, after V lost 6 bases and J lost 1 base. This CDR3 is built from 13 residues. In DNA, the CDR3 is TGCAGCGTCCGGACAGGACCGAACACTGAAGCTTTCTTT. This translates into CSVRTGPNTEAFF.

In DNA, the CDR3 is TGCAGCGGGGGGCTTGGCGACGGCACTGAAGCTTTCTTT. Its translation is CSGGLGDGTEAFF. The genes are TRBV29-1 and TRBJ1-1, with TRBD1 as a possible D gene (6 bases). Deletions cut 7 bases from V and 4 bases from J, with 16 bases between. From germline, CDR1 is SQVTM and CDR2 ANQGSEA. The CDR3 runs 13 residues.

The J gene is TRBJ2-5, the V gene TRBV12-3 or TRBV12-4, with D tentatively TRBD1 or TRBD2 (5 bases each). There are 13 residues in the CDR3. Trimming cost V 10 bases and J 7 bases, with 19 bases left between them. The CDR3 DNA sequence: TGTGCCACCGGATGGGGGACCGGATGGACCCAGTACTTC. Translating gives CATGWGTGWTQYF.

This clonotype was seen a few times. The chain is built from TRBV10-3 and TRBJ2-5; D is tentatively TRBD1 or TRBD2 (5 bases each). The CDR3 runs 12 residues. V gave up 10 bases and J gave up 5 bases, with 14 bases separating them. Germline CDR1 reads ENHRY; CDR2 reads SYGVKD. This chain's CDR3 is CATWDLGETQYF. The CDR3 bases are TGTGCCACTTGGGACCTTGGGGAGACCCAGTACTTC.

The genes are TRBV5-1 and TRBJ1-1, with D possibly TRBD1 on 5 matching bases. Germline loops: CDR1 SGHRS, CDR2 YFSETQ. The CDR3 has 15 residues. The germline V and J ends were trimmed by 0 bases and 3 bases, with 12 bases remaining between them. DNA for the CDR3: TGCGCCAGCAGCTTGGTCGGGGCTTTACACACTGAAGCTTTCTTT. Translation gives CASSLVGALHTEAFF.

This clonotype was counted a few times. The chain's CDR3 is CSVESSGATEAFF. CDR3 in DNA: TGCAGCGTTGAGTCGTCGGGCGCAACTGAAGCTTTCTTT. The chain carries TRBV29-1 and TRBJ1-1; D is uncertain. V lost 3 bases and J lost 5, with 13 bases in between. The germline V gene has CDR1 SQVTM and CDR2 ANQGSEA. The CDR3 is 13 residues long. Drawing the rest from reference TRBV29-1 and TRBJ1-1, the complete variable domain is SAVISQKPSRDICQRGTSLTIQCQVDSQVTMMFWYRQQPGQSLTLIATANQGSEATYESGFVIDKFPISRPNLTFSTLTVSNMSPEDSSIYLCSVESSGATEAFFGQGTRLTVV.

V usage is TRBV20-1 and J usage is TRBJ2-7, with D tentatively TRBD1 or TRBD2 (5 bases each). The CDR3 covers 15 residues. Germline loops: CDR1 DFQATT, CDR2 SNEGSKA (reference sequence). The ends were cut back, 1 base at V and 2 bases at J, with 15 bases in the middle. CDR3 residues: CSARAGIMGAYEQYF. Written as DNA, the CDR3 is TGCAGTGCTAGAGCGGGAATAATGGGGGCCTACGAGCAGTACTTC.

This clonotype has a handful of counts. The chain joins TRBV7-2 to TRBJ2-7, with TRBD1 as a possible D gene (5 bases). This CDR3 has 16 residues. Germline-derived CDR1 and CDR2 are SGHTA and FQGNSA. Trimming stripped 4 bases from V and 3 bases from J, with 19 bases between. CDR3 residues: CASSSGQGWDDYEQYF. For the CDR3, the DNA is TGTGCCAGCAGCTCAGGCCAGGGTTGGGATGACTACGAGCAGTACTTC.

This clonotype was detected many times. V gene TRBV7-2 combines with J gene TRBJ2-7; maybe TRBD1 (6 bases). CDR1 and CDR2 (germline): SGHTA, FQGNSA. Trimming took 3 bases from V and 2 from J, leaving 14 bases between them. The length of the CDR3 is 15 residues. CDR3 DNA: TGTGCCAGCAGCTTCACAGGGAGCCCAACCTACGAGCAGTACTTC. It yields the protein CASSFTGSPTYEQYF.

The genes are TRBV7-2 and TRBJ2-1; D is unresolved. Per germline, CDR1 SGHTA and CDR2 FQGNSA. This CDR3 is 15 amino acids long. Trimming cost V 4 bases and J 9 bases, with 19 bases left between them. In DNA, the CDR3 is TGTGCCAGCAGCTCCGCGTCCTCGAGTAGGGCTGAGCAGTTCTTC. Amino acids: CASSSASSSRAEQFF.